This T cell receptor beta chain was observed in a study of blood T cell repertoires in COVID-19. As for the study in general: Italy, Spain and the United States were the sources of the convalescent and acute COVID-19 samples. The cDNA or gDNA used as material had been derived from T cells, B-cell-depleted T cells, or PBMCs.

Authors' analysis steps: Reference gene primer amplification yielded estimated nucleated cell counts. Data came from immunoSEQ multiplex PCR; TCRdb stores just in-frame clones and leaves some out. V and J calls and clone size are as listed in that table; D and trimming were resolved from the DNA. The table shows about 66,000 clones, with over 80% occurring only once. Germline V CDR1 and CDR2: SGDLS, YYNGEE. The CDR3 length is 15 residues. Between the trimmed V and J ends, which lost 3 bases and 0 bases, there was a span of 10 bases. This chain uses TRBV9 with TRBJ2-1; TRBD2 might be the D (7 bases). The origin of this receptor is a human donor in a cohort sampled during active COVID-19. The sequencing input was peripheral blood. In DNA form, the CDR3 reads TGTGCCAGCAGCGCGGGGGGCAGCTCCTACAATGAGCAGTTCTTC. Its translation: CASSAGGSSYNEQFF.